A selection of T cell receptor beta chains follows, all from one sample in a study of T cell responses to AZD1222 COVID-19 vaccine. TCRdb keeps only in-frame clones here, not all; method: immunoSEQ multiplex PCR. Of some 200,000 clones in the sample, roughly 93% are singletons; the top ten hold about 4.2%. Source: peripheral blood, taken on day 0 of AZD1222 vaccination. Source of these receptors: an adult in good health. The CDR3 runs from the conserved cysteine through the conserved F or W. Fields, in order: D gene, J gene, V gene, clone size, CDR3 protein. D genes are given only for firm matches. Clone sizes are given selectively: once, few, many, or a class where the clone is expanded.

D gene: -; J gene: TRBJ1-5; V gene: TRBV4-1; clone size: -; CDR3 protein: CASSQGLNQPQHF
D gene: TRBD1; J gene: TRBJ1-5; V gene: TRBV6-1; clone size: -; CDR3 protein: CASREDRGGYQPQHF
D gene: -; J gene: TRBJ1-1; V gene: TRBV6-5; clone size: -; CDR3 protein: CASSLITRGSTEAFF
D gene: -; J gene: TRBJ2-3; V gene: TRBV19; clone size: -; CDR3 protein: CASKDLLTDTQYF
D gene: -; J gene: TRBJ2-1; V gene: TRBV4-1; clone size: -; CDR3 protein: CASSQGITRGPNNEQFF
D gene: -; J gene: TRBJ1-2; V gene: TRBV19; clone size: -; CDR3 protein: CASSMEGRGYTF
D gene: -; J gene: TRBJ1-1; V gene: TRBV13; clone size: -; CDR3 protein: CASSSDEMTNTEAFF
D gene: TRBD1; J gene: TRBJ2-1; V gene: TRBV5-1; clone size: -; CDR3 protein: CASSPGTGVPYNEQFF
D gene: -; J gene: TRBJ1-2; V gene: TRBV10-3; clone size: -; CDR3 protein: CAISGRGTSDGYTF
D gene: -; J gene: TRBJ1-1; V gene: TRBV19; clone size: -; CDR3 protein: CASSTPSVEGHTEAFF
D gene: TRBD1; J gene: TRBJ2-7; V gene: TRBV25-1; clone size: -; CDR3 protein: CASSGTGTGTYEQYF
D gene: -; J gene: TRBJ1-2; V gene: TRBV2; clone size: -; CDR3 protein: CASKGPPAYGYTF
D gene: -; J gene: TRBJ1-2; V gene: TRBV15; clone size: -; CDR3 protein: CATSYRDGNVANYGYTF
D gene: -; J gene: TRBJ1-1; V gene: TRBV7-9; clone size: -; CDR3 protein: CASSLQGSTEAFF
D gene: TRBD1; J gene: TRBJ2-7; V gene: TRBV5-1; clone size: -; CDR3 protein: CASSLAAGQGTANEQYF
D gene: TRBD2; J gene: TRBJ2-5; V gene: TRBV5-1; clone size: -; CDR3 protein: CASSRISGGAGETQYF
D gene: -; J gene: TRBJ1-6; V gene: TRBV19; clone size: -; CDR3 protein: CASGSDRINSPLHF
D gene: -; J gene: TRBJ2-7; V gene: TRBV6-2/TRBV6-3; clone size: -; CDR3 protein: CASSWTERGYEQYF
D gene: -; J gene: TRBJ2-1; V gene: TRBV6-5; clone size: -; CDR3 protein: CASSYNGLTMNEQFF
D gene: -; J gene: TRBJ1-3; V gene: TRBV7-9; clone size: -; CDR3 protein: CASSFLPPGDGNTIYF
D gene: TRBD1; J gene: TRBJ1-2; V gene: TRBV7-2; clone size: once; CDR3 protein: CASSLVGTGSRGYTF
D gene: TRBD2; J gene: TRBJ2-1; V gene: TRBV6-2/TRBV6-3; clone size: -; CDR3 protein: CASSLAGAGHNEQFF
D gene: -; J gene: TRBJ2-7; V gene: TRBV5-1; clone size: -; CDR3 protein: CASSNIHGRDSYEQYF
D gene: -; J gene: TRBJ1-6; V gene: TRBV5-1; clone size: -; CDR3 protein: CASSFEVGQGGNSPLHF
D gene: -; J gene: TRBJ2-2; V gene: TRBV5-5; clone size: -; CDR3 protein: CASSLSLAWNTGELFF
D gene: -; J gene: TRBJ2-2; V gene: TRBV29-1; clone size: -; CDR3 protein: CSVEDRKGTGELFF
D gene: -; J gene: TRBJ2-5; V gene: TRBV5-8; clone size: -; CDR3 protein: CASSLRSQETQYF
D gene: TRBD1; J gene: TRBJ2-5; V gene: TRBV20-1; clone size: few; CDR3 protein: CSVGQGETQYF